The rows below give T cell receptor beta chains drawn from one sample of a study of long-term antiretroviral therapy in people with HIV. Libraries were prepared by immunoSEQ multiplex PCR; TCRdb keeps only in-frame clonotypes and omits some of them. The table has under 50,000 clones, less than 90% seen once. The sample was unsorted PBMCs, taken just before starting antiretroviral therapy. All receptors come from a woman aged 18-29 years with HIV. CDR3s include the opening cysteine and the closing phenylalanine or tryptophan. The order of the fields is clone size, D gene, V gene, CDR3 length, J gene, CDR3 protein, CDR3 DNA. D genes are given only for firm matches. Clone size is shown for a subset of rows, as once, few, many or a class of expanded clone.

>.|TRBD2|TRBV28|16|TRBJ2-3
CASSLTSGRRGDTQYF
TGTGCCAGCAGTTTGACTAGCGGGAGACGGGGAGATACGCAGTATTTT
>.|.|TRBV6-7|15|TRBJ2-5
CASRRGRAGQETQYF
TGTGCCAGCAGAAGGGGGAGGGCGGGACAAGAGACCCAGTACTTC
>.|.|TRBV6-5|14|TRBJ1-3
CASSRGASGNTIYF
TGTGCCAGCAGTAGGGGCGCCTCTGGAAACACCATATATTTT
>.|.|TRBV19|16|TRBJ1-5
CASRAVGRSSNQPQHF
TGTGCCAGTAGGGCTGTCGGGAGATCGAGCAATCAGCCCCAGCATTTT
>.|.|TRBV19|13|TRBJ1-1
CASSWGGNTEAFF
TGTGCCAGTAGTTGGGGGGGTAACACTGAAGCTTTCTTT
>.|.|TRBV7-2|18|TRBJ2-7
CASSLKTQRTESSYEQYF
TGTGCCAGCAGCCTAAAAACTCAAAGGACTGAGAGCTCCTACGAGCAGTACTTC
>.|.|TRBV6-5|15|TRBJ2-2
CASSYIGADTGELFF
TGTGCCAGCAGTTATATCGGAGCCGACACCGGGGAGCTGTTTTTT
>.|TRBD1|TRBV11-2|16|TRBJ2-1
CASSLGQGSSYNEQFF
TGTGCCAGCAGCTTAGGACAGGGGAGCTCCTACAATGAGCAGTTCTTC
>.|.|TRBV21-1|12|TRBJ2-7
CASFDRFYEQYF
TGTGCCAGCTTTGACAGGTTCTACGAGCAGTACTTC
>.|.|TRBV21-1|14|TRBJ1-1
CASSKGPGRSEAFF
TGTGCCAGCAGCAAAGGTCCAGGGAGGAGTGAAGCTTTCTTT
>.|TRBD1|TRBV19|13|TRBJ1-1
CASRATGATEAFF
TGTGCCAGTAGAGCGACAGGGGCGACTGAAGCTTTCTTT
>.|.|TRBV27|14|TRBJ1-5
CASRWSGSNQPQHF
TGTGCCAGCCGGTGGAGCGGAAGCAATCAGCCCCAGCATTTT
>medium-sized|TRBD2|TRBV28|16|TRBJ2-1
CASSPTSGRASDEQFF
TGTGCCAGCAGCCCGACTAGCGGGAGGGCCAGCGATGAGCAGTTCTTC
>.|.|TRBV6-4|14|TRBJ2-1
CASSDGDSYNEQFF
TGTGCCAGCAGTGACGGCGACTCCTACAATGAGCAGTTCTTC
>few|TRBD2|TRBV15|14|TRBJ2-1
CATSRDLAGGEQFF
TGTGCCACCAGCAGAGATCTAGCGGGAGGTGAGCAGTTCTTC
>.|.|TRBV9|14|TRBJ1-2
CASSVGGGDYGYTF
TGTGCCAGCAGCGTAGGAGGAGGTGACTATGGCTACACCTTC
>few|TRBD1|TRBV5-5|13|TRBJ2-7
CASSPTGNYEQYF
TGTGCCAGCAGCCCGACAGGGAATTACGAGCAGTACTTC
>.|.|TRBV4-3|15|TRBJ1-4
CASSQLQVRNEKLFF
TGCGCCAGCAGCCAGCTACAGGTGCGAAATGAAAAACTGTTTTTT
>.|TRBD2|TRBV18|18|TRBJ2-1
CASSPGSGRVGSYNEQFF
TGTGCCAGCTCACCGGGGAGCGGGAGAGTTGGCTCCTACAATGAGCAGTTCTTC
>few|TRBD2|TRBV11-2|18|TRBJ2-7
CASSFPRASGRRIYEQYF
TGTGCCAGCAGCTTCCCGAGGGCTAGCGGGAGAAGAATCTACGAGCAGTACTTC
>.|.|TRBV28|15|TRBJ2-7
CASSLFGESDYEQYF
TGTGCCAGCAGTTTATTCGGGGAATCGGACTACGAGCAGTACTTC
>.|.|TRBV5-1|17|TRBJ2-1
CASSLEPRSYHYNEQFF
TGCGCCAGCAGCTTGGAGCCCCGGTCGTACCACTACAATGAGCAGTTCTTC
>.|TRBD1|TRBV28|15|TRBJ2-3
CASSLRGRGRHTQYF
TGTGCCAGCAGTTTAAGAGGCAGGGGGCGGCATACGCAGTATTTT
>.|.|TRBV7-3|13|TRBJ2-2
CASSSPGAGELFF
TGTGCCAGCAGCTCCCCGGGGGCCGGGGAGCTGTTTTTT
>.|.|TRBV27|16|TRBJ2-1
CASSPRMGEAYNEQFF
TGTGCCAGCAGCCCCCGAATGGGAGAGGCCTACAATGAGCAGTTCTTC
>.|.|TRBV5-4|15|TRBJ2-5
CASSLLGEGQETQYF
TGTGCCAGCAGCTTGTTGGGAGAGGGCCAAGAGACCCAGTACTTC